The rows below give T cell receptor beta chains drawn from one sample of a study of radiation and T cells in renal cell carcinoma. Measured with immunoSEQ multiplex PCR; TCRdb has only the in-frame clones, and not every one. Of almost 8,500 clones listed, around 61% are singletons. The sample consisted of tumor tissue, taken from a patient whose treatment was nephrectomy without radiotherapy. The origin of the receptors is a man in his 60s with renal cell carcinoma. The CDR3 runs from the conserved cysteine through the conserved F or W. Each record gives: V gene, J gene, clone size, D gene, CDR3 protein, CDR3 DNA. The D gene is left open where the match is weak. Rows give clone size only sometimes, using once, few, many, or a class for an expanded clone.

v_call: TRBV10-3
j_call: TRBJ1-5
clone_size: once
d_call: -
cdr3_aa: CASRKKTASSNQPQHF
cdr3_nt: TGTGCCAGCAGGAAAAAGACAGCCTCTAGCAATCAGCCCCAGCATTTT

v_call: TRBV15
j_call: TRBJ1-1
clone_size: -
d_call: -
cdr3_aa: CATSREGRDEAFF
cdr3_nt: TGTGCCACCAGCAGAGAGGGCAGGGATGAAGCTTTCTTT

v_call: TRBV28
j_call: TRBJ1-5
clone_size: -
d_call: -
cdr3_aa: CASSPPIMIQPQHF
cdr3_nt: TGTGCCAGCAGCCCGCCGATAATGATACAGCCCCAGCATTTT

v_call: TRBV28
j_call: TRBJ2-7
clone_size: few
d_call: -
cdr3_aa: CASSSPIAEYYEQYF
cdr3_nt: TGTGCCAGCAGTTCCCCGATCGCGGAATACTACGAGCAGTACTTC

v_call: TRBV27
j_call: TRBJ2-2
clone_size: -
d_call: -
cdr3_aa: CASRTTGELFF
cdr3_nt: TGTGCCAGCAGGACCACCGGGGAGCTGTTTTTT

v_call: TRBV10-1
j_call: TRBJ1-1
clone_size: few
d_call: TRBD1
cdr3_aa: CASSGTGGWTEAFF
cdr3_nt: TGCGCCAGCAGTGGGACAGGGGGATGGACTGAAGCTTTCTTT

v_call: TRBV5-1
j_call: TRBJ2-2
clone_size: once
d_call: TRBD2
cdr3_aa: CASSFTGGNTGELFF
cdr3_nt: TGCGCCAGCAGCTTCACGGGAGGCAACACCGGGGAGCTGTTTTTT

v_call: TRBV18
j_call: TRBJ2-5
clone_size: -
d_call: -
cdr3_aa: CASSLGGGETQYF
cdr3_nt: TGTGCCAGCTCACTGGGAGGAGGAGAGACCCAGTACTTC

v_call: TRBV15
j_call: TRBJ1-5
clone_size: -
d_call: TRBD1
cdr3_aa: CATLRDRVGRWPQHF
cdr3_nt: TGTGCCACCCTCAGAGACAGGGTAGGCCGCTGGCCCCAGCATTTT

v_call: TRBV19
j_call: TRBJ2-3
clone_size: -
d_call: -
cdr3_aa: CASSSRRADTQYF
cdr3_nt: TGTGCCAGTAGTTCCCGACGGGCAGATACGCAGTATTTT

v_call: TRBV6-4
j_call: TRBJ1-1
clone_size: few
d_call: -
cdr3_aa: CASSVEAGRKAFF
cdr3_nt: TGTGCCAGCAGTGTCGAGGCAGGGCGGAAAGCTTTCTTT

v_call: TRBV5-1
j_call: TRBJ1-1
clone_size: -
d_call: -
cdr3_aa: CASSSRAPTTLSNTEAFF
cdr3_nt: TGCGCCAGCAGCTCCCGGGCCCCCACAACACTCTCGAACACTGAAGCTTTCTTT

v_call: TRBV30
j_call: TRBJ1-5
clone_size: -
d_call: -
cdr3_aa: CAWSTGPGQPQHF
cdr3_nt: TGTGCCTGGAGTACAGGGCCAGGTCAGCCCCAGCATTTT

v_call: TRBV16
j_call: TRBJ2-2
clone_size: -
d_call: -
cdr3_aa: CASSQFLPNTGELFF
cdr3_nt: TGTGCCAGCAGCCAATTCCTCCCGAACACCGGGGAGCTGTTTTTT

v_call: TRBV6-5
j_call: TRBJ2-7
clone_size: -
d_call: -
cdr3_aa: CASSYIGGGGYEQYF
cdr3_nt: TGTGCCAGCAGTTACATCGGGGGAGGTGGGTACGAGCAGTACTTC

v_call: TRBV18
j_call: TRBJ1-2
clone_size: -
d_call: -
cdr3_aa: CASSPPSPGAAYGYTF
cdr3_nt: TGTGCCAGCTCACCACCCTCCCCGGGGGCAGCTTATGGCTACACCTTC

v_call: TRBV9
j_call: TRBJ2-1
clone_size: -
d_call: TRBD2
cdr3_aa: CASSPASGRHNEQFF
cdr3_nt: TGTGCCAGCAGCCCAGCTAGCGGGAGACACAATGAGCAGTTCTTC

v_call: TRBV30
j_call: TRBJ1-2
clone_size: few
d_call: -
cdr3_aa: CAWRSGTSNYGYTF
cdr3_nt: TGTGCCTGGAGGTCGGGGACCTCTAACTATGGCTACACCTTC

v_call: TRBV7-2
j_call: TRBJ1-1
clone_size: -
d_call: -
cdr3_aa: CASSSATWAFF
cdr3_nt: TGTGCCAGCAGCTCTGCGACGTGGGCTTTCTTT

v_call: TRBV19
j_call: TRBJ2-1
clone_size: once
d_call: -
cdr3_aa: CASSIAGAYNEQFF
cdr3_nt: TGTGCCAGTAGTATTGCGGGTGCCTACAATGAGCAGTTCTTC

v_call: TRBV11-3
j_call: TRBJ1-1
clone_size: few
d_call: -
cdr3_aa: CASSSTGRRAFF
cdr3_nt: TGTGCCAGCAGTTCCACAGGGAGGCGAGCTTTCTTT

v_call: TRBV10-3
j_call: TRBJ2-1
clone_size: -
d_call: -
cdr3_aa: CAITDSGDEQFF
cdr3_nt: TGTGCCATCACCGATAGTGGGGATGAGCAGTTCTTC

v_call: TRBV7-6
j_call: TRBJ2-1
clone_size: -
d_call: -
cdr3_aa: CASSLAFASSANEQFF
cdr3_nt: TGTGCCAGCAGCTTAGCGTTCGCGTCCTCAGCCAATGAGCAGTTCTTC

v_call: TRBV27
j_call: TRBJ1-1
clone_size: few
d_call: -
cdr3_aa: CASRRGERRSEAFF
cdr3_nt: TGTGCCAGCAGACGGGGGGAGAGACGCTCTGAAGCTTTCTTT

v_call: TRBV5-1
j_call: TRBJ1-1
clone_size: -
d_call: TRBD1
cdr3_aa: CASFRTGENTEAFF
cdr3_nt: TGCGCCAGCTTCAGGACAGGGGAGAACACTGAAGCTTTCTTT

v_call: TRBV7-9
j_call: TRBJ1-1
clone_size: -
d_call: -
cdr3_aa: CASSLRGQLNTEAFF
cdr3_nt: TGTGCCAGCAGCTTACGTGGACAACTGAACACTGAAGCTTTCTTT

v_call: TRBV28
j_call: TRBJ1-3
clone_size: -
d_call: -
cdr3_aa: CASHREVGNTIYF
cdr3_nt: TGTGCCAGCCACAGAGAAGTTGGAAACACCATATATTTT

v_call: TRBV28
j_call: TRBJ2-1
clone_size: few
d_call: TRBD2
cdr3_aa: CASRRLAGGSYNEQFF
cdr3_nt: TGTGCCAGCAGACGGCTAGCGGGAGGCTCCTACAATGAGCAGTTCTTC

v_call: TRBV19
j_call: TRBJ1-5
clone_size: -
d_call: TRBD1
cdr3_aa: CASRTGDAQPQHF
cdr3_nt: TGTGCCAGTAGAACAGGGGACGCTCAGCCCCAGCATTTT

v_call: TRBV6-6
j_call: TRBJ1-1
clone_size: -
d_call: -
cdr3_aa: CASIGETEAFF
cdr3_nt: TGTGCCAGCATCGGGGAGACTGAAGCTTTCTTT

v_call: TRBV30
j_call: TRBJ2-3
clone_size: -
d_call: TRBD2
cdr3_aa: CAWSVLAGGTDTQYF
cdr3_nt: TGTGCCTGGAGTGTACTAGCGGGCGGCACAGATACGCAGTATTTT

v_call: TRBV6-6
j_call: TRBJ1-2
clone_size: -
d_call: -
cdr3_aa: CASSYSRRGGPGGYTF
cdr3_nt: TGTGCCAGCAGTTACTCGAGGAGAGGGGGGCCCGGGGGCTACACCTTC

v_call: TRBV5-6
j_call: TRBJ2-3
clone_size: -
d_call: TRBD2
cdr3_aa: CASSLRTSGRTLDTQYF
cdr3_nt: TGTGCCAGCAGCCTCAGGACTAGCGGGAGAACGCTAGATACGCAGTATTTT

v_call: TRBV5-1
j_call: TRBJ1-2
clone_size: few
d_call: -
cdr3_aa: CASSFPVHSYGYTF
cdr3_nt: TGCGCCAGCAGCTTCCCGGTCCATAGCTATGGCTACACCTTC

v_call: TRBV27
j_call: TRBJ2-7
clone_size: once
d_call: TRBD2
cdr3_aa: CASSVTSGLTYEQYF
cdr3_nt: TGTGCCAGCAGTGTCACTAGCGGCCTCACCTACGAGCAGTACTTC

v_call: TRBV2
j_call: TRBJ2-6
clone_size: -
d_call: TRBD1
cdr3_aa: CASKLTGGEAGANVLTF
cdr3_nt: TGTGCCAGCAAGTTAACAGGGGGTGAGGCTGGGGCCAACGTCCTGACTTTC

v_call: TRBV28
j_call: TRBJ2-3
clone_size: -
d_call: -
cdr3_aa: CASGAGGPSTDTQYF
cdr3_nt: TGTGCCAGCGGGGCTGGAGGGCCTAGCACAGATACGCAGTATTTT

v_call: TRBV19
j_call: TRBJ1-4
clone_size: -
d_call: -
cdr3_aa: CATTGSGREKVFF
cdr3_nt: TGTGCCACCACAGGGTCGGGGCGGGAAAAGGTGTTTTTT

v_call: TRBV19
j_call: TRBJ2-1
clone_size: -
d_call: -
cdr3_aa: CASSIGGLSSSYNEQFF
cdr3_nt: TGTGCCAGTAGTATCGGCGGTTTAAGTAGCTCCTACAATGAGCAGTTCTTC

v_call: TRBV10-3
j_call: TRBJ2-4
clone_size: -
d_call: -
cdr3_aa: CAISESNLVAKNIQYF
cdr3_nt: TGTGCCATCAGTGAGTCTAACCTAGTAGCCAAAAACATTCAGTACTTC

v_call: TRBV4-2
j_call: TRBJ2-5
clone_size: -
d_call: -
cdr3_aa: CASSQGRGAFVETQYF
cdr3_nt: TGTGCCAGCAGCCAAGGCCGGGGGGCCTTTGTAGAGACCCAGTACTTC

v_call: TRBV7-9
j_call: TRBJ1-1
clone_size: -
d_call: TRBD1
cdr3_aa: CASSLGAGGRGTEAFF
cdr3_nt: TGTGCCAGCAGCTTAGGGGCAGGGGGCAGGGGCACTGAAGCTTTCTTT

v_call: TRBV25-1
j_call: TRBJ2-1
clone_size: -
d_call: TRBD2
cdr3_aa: CASSPSRAGGTSNEQFF
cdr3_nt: TGTGCCAGCAGTCCCTCGAGGGCGGGAGGAACTTCCAATGAGCAGTTCTTC

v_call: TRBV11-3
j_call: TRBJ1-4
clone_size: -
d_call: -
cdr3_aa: CASSLSGGPWEKLFF
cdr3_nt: TGTGCCAGCAGCTTATCGGGGGGCCCCTGGGAAAAACTGTTTTTT

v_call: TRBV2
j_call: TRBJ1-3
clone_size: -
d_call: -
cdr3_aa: CASISVGNTIYF
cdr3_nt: TGTGCCAGCATCAGCGTAGGAAACACCATATATTTT

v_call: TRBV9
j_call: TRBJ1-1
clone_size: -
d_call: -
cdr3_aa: CASSVSAWGDNTEAFF
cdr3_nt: TGTGCCAGCAGCGTAAGTGCTTGGGGCGATAACACCGAAGCTTTCTTT

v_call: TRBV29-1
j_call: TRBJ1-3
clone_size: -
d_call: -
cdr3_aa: CSVEGFGTGNTIYF
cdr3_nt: TGCAGCGTTGAAGGTTTCGGCACTGGAAACACCATATATTTT

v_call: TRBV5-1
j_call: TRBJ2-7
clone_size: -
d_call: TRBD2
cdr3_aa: CASSLGLAGVYEQYF
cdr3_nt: TGCGCCAGCAGCTTGGGACTAGCGGGAGTGTACGAGCAGTACTTC

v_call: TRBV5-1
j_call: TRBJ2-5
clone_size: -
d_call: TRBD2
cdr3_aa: CASSLGGLAGVGETQYF
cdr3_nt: TGCGCCAGCAGCTTGGGAGGACTAGCGGGAGTCGGAGAGACCCAGTACTTC

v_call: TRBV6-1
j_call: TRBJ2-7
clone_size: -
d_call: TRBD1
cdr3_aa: CASRGDSGNSYEQYF
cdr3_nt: TGTGCCAGCAGGGGGGACAGCGGCAACTCCTACGAGCAGTACTTC

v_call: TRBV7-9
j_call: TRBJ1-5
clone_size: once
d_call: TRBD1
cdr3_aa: CASSLGDRGLGQPQHF
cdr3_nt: TGTGCCAGCAGCTTGGGGGACAGGGGGCTGGGGCAGCCCCAGCATTTT

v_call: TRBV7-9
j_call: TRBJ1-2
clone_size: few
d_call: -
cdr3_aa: CASSPTTRYGYTF
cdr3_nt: TGTGCCAGCAGCCCCACTACGCGCTATGGCTACACCTTC

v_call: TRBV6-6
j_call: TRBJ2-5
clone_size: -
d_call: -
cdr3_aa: CATSLKETQYF
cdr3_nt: TGTGCCACCTCCCTTAAGGAGACCCAGTACTTC

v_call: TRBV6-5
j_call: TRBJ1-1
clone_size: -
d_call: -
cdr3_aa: CASSRAQNTEAFF
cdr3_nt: TGTGCCAGCAGCCGGGCCCAGAACACTGAAGCTTTCTTT

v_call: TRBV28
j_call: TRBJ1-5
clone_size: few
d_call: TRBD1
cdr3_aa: CASSFPGQGNPPQHF
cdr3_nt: TGTGCCAGCAGTTTCCCGGGACAGGGGAATCCGCCCCAGCATTTT